This T cell receptor (beta chain) was found in a study of Ad26.COV2.S vaccination and SARS-CoV-2 variants. Study summary: Once, or twice with 56 days between doses, Ad26.COV2.S was given intramuscularly.

As for this clone: The antigen is not known.

Indicated treatment: 19 received Ad26.COV2.S at low or high dose, single or two shots; 5 received placebo; per-sample allocation not given. The samples date from day 63 after the first vaccine or placebo injection. It was Wuhan-strain SARS-CoV-2 spike that the Ad26 vaccine vector expressed. Broader study findings: Researchers cautioned that TCR breadth and depth analyses may have underestimated total T cell responses.

Method: immunoSEQ multiplex PCR; TCRdb's copy keeps in-frame clones and lacks some. The sample has 300,000 to 400,000 clones; just under 85% are singletons. The CDR3 loop spans 17 amino acids. CDR1 is LNHDA, CDR2 SQIVND, per germline (reference sequence). V lost 4 bases to trimming and J lost 1 base; unmatched junction nucleotides: 7. The rearrangement uses TRBV19 and TRBJ1-5, with 10 nucleotides matching TRBD1. Sequenced material: peripheral blood, taken in a trial of Ad26.COV2.S vaccine versus placebo. The origin of this receptor is a person between 18 and 59 years old who received the Ad26.COV2.S COVID-19 vaccine or a placebo. In DNA form, the CDR3 reads TGTGCCAGTAGTAAACACCGGGACAGGGGAAGCAATCAGCCCCAGCATTTT. Its translation is CASSKHRDRGSNQPQHF.